A single T cell receptor beta chain is shown here with its context. The antigen remains unidentified. The record originates from a study of cytomegalovirus exposure and HLA in healthy donors. Researchers ran the PCR with 60 Vbeta and 13 Jbeta primers. Only in-frame clones appear in the TCRdb table, and some are missing; sequencing was by immunoSEQ multiplex PCR. This sample yields 150,000 to 200,000 clones, of which about nine tenths are seen a single time; about 1.1% belongs to the top ten. This CDR3 contains 16 residues. Deletions cut 8 bases from V and 5 bases from J, with 25 bases between. Germline V gene lookup returns CDR1 MDHEN and CDR2 SYDVKM. Study outcomes and limitations: A prior analysis recorded that most TCR beta V segments were productive about 87% or about 30% of the time.

This receptor was obtained from a boy aged 2 to 10 in good health and CMV-seronegative. The rearrangement joins TRBV28 to TRBJ2-7; TRBD2 might be the D (6 bases). Sequenced input: PBMCs. CDR3: CASGLASGYSRDEQYF. The CDR3, as DNA: TGTGCCAGCGGTCTAGCCAGCGGGTATAGCCGCGACGAGCAGTACTTC.